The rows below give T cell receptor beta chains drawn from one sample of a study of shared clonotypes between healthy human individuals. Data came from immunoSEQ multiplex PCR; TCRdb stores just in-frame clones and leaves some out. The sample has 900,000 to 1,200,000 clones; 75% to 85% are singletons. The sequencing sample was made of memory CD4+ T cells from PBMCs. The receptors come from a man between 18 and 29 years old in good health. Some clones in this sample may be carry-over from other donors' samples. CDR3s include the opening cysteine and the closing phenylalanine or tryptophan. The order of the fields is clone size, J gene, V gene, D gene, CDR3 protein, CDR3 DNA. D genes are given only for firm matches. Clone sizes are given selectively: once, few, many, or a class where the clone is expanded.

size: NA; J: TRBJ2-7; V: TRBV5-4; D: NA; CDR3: CASSHDHYEQYF; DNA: TGTGCCAGCAGCCACGACCACTACGAGCAGTACTTC
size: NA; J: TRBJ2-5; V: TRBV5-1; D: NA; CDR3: CASSLPGPRETQYF; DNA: TGCGCCAGCAGCTTGCCGGGACCCAGAGAGACCCAGTACTTC
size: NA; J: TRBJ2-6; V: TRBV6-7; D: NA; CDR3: CASSPGEHLQSRANVLTF; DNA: TGTGCCAGCAGTCCTGGTGAGCATTTACAAAGTCGGGCCAACGTCCTGACTTTC
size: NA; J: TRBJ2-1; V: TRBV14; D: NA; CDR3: CASSRLGSSSYNEQFF; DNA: TGTGCCAGCAGCCGCCTCGGGAGCTCCTCCTACAATGAGCAGTTCTTC
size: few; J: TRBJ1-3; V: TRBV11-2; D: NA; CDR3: CASSLTDSGNTIYF; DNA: TGTGCCAGCAGCTTAACCGACTCTGGAAACACCATATATTTT
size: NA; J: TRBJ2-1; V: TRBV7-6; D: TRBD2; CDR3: CASTPGGGLYFGEQFF; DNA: TGTGCCAGCACCCCCGGTGGGGGACTATATTTCGGCGAGCAGTTCTTC
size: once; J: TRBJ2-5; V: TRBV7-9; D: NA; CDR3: CASSLLLARGETQYF; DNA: TGTGCCAGCAGCTTACTACTAGCGAGGGGGGAGACCCAGTACTTC
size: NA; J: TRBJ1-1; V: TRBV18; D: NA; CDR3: CASSPSRTKPFWAFF; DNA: TGTGCCAGCTCACCCAGCCGAACCAAACCTTTTTGGGCTTTCTTT
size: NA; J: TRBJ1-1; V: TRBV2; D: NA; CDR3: CASSWNRNTEAFF; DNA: TGTGCCAGCAGTTGGAACAGAAACACTGAAGCTTTCTTT
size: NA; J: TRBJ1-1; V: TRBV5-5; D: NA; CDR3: CASSVHQAGTEAFF; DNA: TGTGCCAGCAGCGTCCATCAGGCTGGCACTGAAGCTTTCTTT
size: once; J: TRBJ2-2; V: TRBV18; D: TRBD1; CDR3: CASLSNRGSTGELFF; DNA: TGTGCCAGCTTGTCTAACAGGGGAAGTACCGGGGAGCTGTTTTTT
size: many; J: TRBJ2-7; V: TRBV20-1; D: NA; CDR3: CSASSPYEQYF; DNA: TGCAGTGCTAGCTCCCCCTACGAGCAGTACTTC
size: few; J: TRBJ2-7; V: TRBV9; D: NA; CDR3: CASSVEGAGGAVYEQYF; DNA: TGTGCCAGCAGCGTAGAAGGGGCCGGGGGAGCGGTATACGAGCAGTACTTC
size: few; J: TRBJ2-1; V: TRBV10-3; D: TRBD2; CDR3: CAIRKGDLDGGRFSYNEQFF; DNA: TGTGCCATCAGGAAAGGGGACCTTGATGGCGGGAGGTTCTCCTACAATGAGCAGTTCTTC
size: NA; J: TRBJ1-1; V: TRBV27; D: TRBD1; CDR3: CASSLSVRGRSTEAFF; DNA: TGTGCCAGCAGTTTATCGGTCAGGGGGCGGAGCACTGAAGCTTTCTTT
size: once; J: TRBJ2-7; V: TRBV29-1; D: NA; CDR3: CSVRTGTYEQYF; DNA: TGCAGCGTCAGGACTGGAACCTACGAGCAGTACTTC
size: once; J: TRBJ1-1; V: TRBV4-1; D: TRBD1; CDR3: CASRPTGASGNTEAFF; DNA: TGCGCCAGCAGGCCTACAGGGGCCTCGGGGAACACTGAAGCTTTCTTT
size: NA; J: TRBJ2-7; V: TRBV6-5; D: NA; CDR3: CASSRHRGTYEQYF; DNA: TGTGCCAGCAGTCGCCACCGAGGGACCTACGAGCAGTACTTC
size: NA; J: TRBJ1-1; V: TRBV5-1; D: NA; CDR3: CASTAGALNTEAFF; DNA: TGCGCCAGCACCGCAGGGGCCCTGAACACTGAAGCTTTCTTT
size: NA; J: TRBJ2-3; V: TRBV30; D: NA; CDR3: CAWSADRGTQYF; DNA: TGTGCCTGGAGCGCCGACCGGGGTACGCAGTATTTT
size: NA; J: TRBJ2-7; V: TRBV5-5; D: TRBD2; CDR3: CASSFGLGYDYEQYF; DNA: TGTGCCAGCAGCTTCGGACTAGGCTACGACTACGAGCAGTACTTC
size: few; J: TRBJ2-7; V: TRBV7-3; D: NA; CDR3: CASSPGQSYEQYF; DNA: TGTGCCAGCAGCCCAGGACAGTCCTACGAGCAGTACTTC
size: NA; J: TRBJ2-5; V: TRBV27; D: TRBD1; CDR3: CASSRQGGFLGETQYF; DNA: TGTGCCAGCAGTAGACAGGGGGGGTTTTTAGGAGAGACCCAGTACTTC
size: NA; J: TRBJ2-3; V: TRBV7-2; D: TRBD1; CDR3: CASSQDRAPDTQYF; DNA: TGTGCCAGCAGCCAGGACAGGGCTCCAGATACGCAGTATTTT
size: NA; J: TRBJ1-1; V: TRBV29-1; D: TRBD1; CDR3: CSVLPGTGLVDRVAFF; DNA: TGCAGCGTCCTTCCCGGGACAGGGTTGGTTGATCGGGTAGCTTTCTTT
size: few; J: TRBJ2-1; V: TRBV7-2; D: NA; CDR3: CASSSTASSYNEQFF; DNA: TGTGCCAGCAGCTCCACAGCGTCCTCCTACAATGAGCAGTTCTTC
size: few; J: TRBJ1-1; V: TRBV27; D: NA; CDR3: CASSGTGLHTEAFF; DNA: TGTGCCAGCAGTGGGACGGGTTTGCACACTGAAGCTTTCTTT
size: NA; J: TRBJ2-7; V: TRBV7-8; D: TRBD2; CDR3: CASSSGLDYEQYF; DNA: TGTGCCAGCAGCAGCGGACTAGACTACGAGCAGTACTTC
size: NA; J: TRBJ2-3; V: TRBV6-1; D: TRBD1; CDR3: CASSELGGQAYTDTQYF; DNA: TGTGCCAGCAGTGAATTGGGGGGACAGGCTTACACAGATACGCAGTATTTT
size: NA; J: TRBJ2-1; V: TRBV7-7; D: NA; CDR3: CASSLEVAGRNEQFF; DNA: TGTGCCAGCAGCTTAGAGGTCGCAGGGCGGAATGAGCAGTTCTTC